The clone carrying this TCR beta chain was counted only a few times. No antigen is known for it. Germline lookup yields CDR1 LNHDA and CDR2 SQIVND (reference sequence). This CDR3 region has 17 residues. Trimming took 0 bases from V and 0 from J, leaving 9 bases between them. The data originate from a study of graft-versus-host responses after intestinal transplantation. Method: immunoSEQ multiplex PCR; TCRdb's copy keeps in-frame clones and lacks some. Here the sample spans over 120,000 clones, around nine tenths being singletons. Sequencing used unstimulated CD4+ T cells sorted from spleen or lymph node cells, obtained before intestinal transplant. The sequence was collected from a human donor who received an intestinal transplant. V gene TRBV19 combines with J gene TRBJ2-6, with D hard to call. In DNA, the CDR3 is TGTGCCAGTAGTATAGAAGGACGGATCTCTGGGGCCAACGTCCTGACTTTC. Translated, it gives CASSIEGRISGANVLTF.